The 27 T cell receptor beta chains below all came from one sample that was sequenced in a study of cytomegalovirus exposure and HLA in healthy donors. Using immunoSEQ multiplex PCR, the repertoire was profiled, and TCRdb retains in-frame clones only, with some absent. Here the sample spans around 190,000 clones, roughly 88% being singletons. Sequencing input: PBMCs. Receptors were obtained from a woman aged 18-35 years in good health and CMV-seronegative.

Only one count was recorded for this clone. The chain combines TRBV19 with TRBJ1-4, with 10 bases fitting TRBD1. The junction had 9 bases not matched to a gene; V was cut back by 6 bases and J by 2 bases. The V gene's germline CDR1 is LNHDA and CDR2 SQIVND (reference sequence). This CDR3 has 17 amino acids. Written as DNA, the CDR3 is TGTGCCAGTAGCCCCCAGGACAGGGGGGGGACTAATGAAAAACTGTTTTTT. This gives the protein CASSPQDRGGTNEKLFF.

The chain uses TRBV9 and TRBJ1-2, with D uncertain. V lost 3 bases, J lost 0 bases, and 21 bases lay in between. Germline-derived CDR1 and CDR2 are SGDLS and YYNGEE. This CDR3 is 18 amino acids long. In DNA form, the CDR3 reads TGTGCCAGCAGCGGTAGAGGGTCAGGCGGAATAGCTAACTATGGCTACACCTTC. The encoded protein is CASSGRGSGGIANYGYTF.

This rearrangement joins TRBV15 to TRBJ2-1; 16 bases fit TRBD2. Germline-derived CDR1 and CDR2 are LNHNV and YYDKDF (reference sequence). CDR3 length: 18 amino acids. Losses at the gene ends were 5 bases for V and 3 bases for J; bases not matched to a gene: 7. CDR3 in DNA: TGTGCCACCAGCGGGGGACTAGCGGGAGGGGATTTCTACAATGAGCAGTTCTTC. As protein: CATSGGLAGGDFYNEQFF.

V usage is TRBV6-5 and J usage is TRBJ1-2, with TRBD1 matching over 8 bases. The germline CDR1 and CDR2 sequences are MNHEY and SVGAGI. The CDR3 covers 13 residues. The trim removed 6 bases at V and 4 bases at J, leaving 4 bases unmatched. This chain's CDR3 is CASRKTGAYGYTF. The CDR3 coding sequence is TGTGCCAGCAGAAAGACAGGGGCCTATGGCTACACCTTC.

The rearrangement uses TRBV19 and TRBJ1-1; TRBD1 is a possible D gene (5 bases). The CDR3 has 16 amino acids. Between the trimmed V and J ends, which lost 4 bases and 1 base, there was a span of 16 bases. Germline V gene lookup returns CDR1 LNHDA and CDR2 SQIVND (reference sequence). The CDR3 loop reads CASSTEGRAENTEAFF. The CDR3 nucleotides read TGTGCCAGTAGTACTGAAGGCAGGGCCGAGAACACTGAAGCTTTCTTT.

The rearrangement uses TRBV19 and TRBJ1-2, with 9 positions matching TRBD1. CDR1 is LNHDA, CDR2 SQIVND, per germline (reference sequence). There are 19 residues in the CDR3. J gave up 6 bases and V 6 bases, and 23 bases lay outside the gene matches. The CDR3 DNA is TGTGCCAGTAGCCCTACCTGGGGACAGGGATCATCAGTCACCAATGGCTACACCTTC. This encodes CASSPTWGQGSSVTNGYTF.

V gene TRBV18 combines with J gene TRBJ1-1; D gene uncertain. This CDR3 contains 14 residues. Germline CDR1 KGHSH, CDR2 LQKENI. Trimming left V 2 bases short and J 1 base short, with 8 bases between. The CDR3 region has the DNA TGTGCCAGCTCACCAGAAGCAGGGAACACTGAAGCTTTCTTT. Protein product: CASSPEAGNTEAFF.

This chain uses TRBV6-1 with TRBJ1-1; no firm D call. Trimming stripped 6 bases from V and 2 bases from J, with 10 bases between. The CDR3 runs 13 residues. In germline, CDR1 is MNHNS, CDR2 SASEGT. For the CDR3, the DNA is TGTGCCAGCAGGCGGCAGACTAACACTGAAGCTTTCTTT. Protein sequence: CASRRQTNTEAFF.

This clone was seen only a few times. V usage is TRBV7-9 and J usage is TRBJ1-2, with 7 positions matching TRBD1. The CDR3 has 14 residues. J lost 4 bases, V lost 5 bases, and 7 bases had no gene match. Germline assignment: CDR1 SEHNR and CDR2 FQNEAQ (reference sequence). The DNA of the CDR3 is TGTGCCAGCAGCCGACAGGGTTTCTTCTATGGCTACACCTTC. Translation gives CASSRQGFFYGYTF.

This chain connects TRBV6-5 to TRBJ2-2; 9 bases fit TRBD1. Unmatched junction bases numbered 6, after V lost 5 bases and J lost 5 bases. CDR3 length: 15 amino acids. The germline V gene has CDR1 MNHEY and CDR2 SVGAGI. The CDR3: CASSLGQGGTGELFF. The CDR3 DNA reads TGTGCCAGCAGTCTGGGACAGGGCGGGACCGGGGAGCTGTTTTTT.

The CDR3 nucleotides read TGTGCCAGCAGCCAAAGGCGCGGGGGGGGACACAGTACATTCACCGGGGAGCTGTTTTTT. Translating it yields CASSQRRGGGHSTFTGELFF. The chain is built from TRBV4-2 and TRBJ2-2; TRBD2 matches at 9 bases. The CDR3 runs to 20 residues. The V gene's germline CDR1 is LGHNA and CDR2 YNFKEQ. Trimming cost V 2 bases and J 4 bases; bases outside gene matches: 17.

This clone was detected once. The rearrangement uses TRBV4-3 and TRBJ2-7, with D perhaps TRBD2 (6 bases). In germline, CDR1 is LGHNA, CDR2 YSLEER. CDR3 length equals 13 residues. The V and J ends lost 3 bases and 5 bases respectively, with 11 bases between them. CDR3 loop: CASSHGGANEQYF. The CDR3 nucleotides are TGCGCCAGCAGCCATGGAGGGGCCAACGAGCAGTACTTC.

The chain recombines TRBV7-2 with TRBJ1-1, with 8 bases lining up with TRBD1. Germline V gene sequence: CDR1 SGHTA, CDR2 FQGNSA. The trim removed 1 base at V and 4 bases at J, leaving 5 bases unmatched. The CDR3 has 15 residues. The CDR3 DNA reads as TGTGCCAGCAGCTTAGGGACAGGGACCGTCACTGAAGCTTTCTTT. It codes for CASSLGTGTVTEAFF.

The chain employs TRBV7-2 and TRBJ2-5; TRBD2 is a possible D gene (5 bases). The germline gives CDR1 SGHTA, CDR2 FQGNSA. V was clipped by 3 bases and J by 7 bases, with 15 bases between them. CDR3 length: 14 amino acids. The CDR3 nucleotides read TGTGCCAGCAGCTTCGAACCAGCGGTTCTGACCCAGTACTTC. Translated, it gives CASSFEPAVLTQYF.

The chain recombines TRBV18 with TRBJ2-7, with 8 nucleotides matching TRBD2. From germline, CDR1 is KGHSH and CDR2 LQKENI. With 0 bases clipped from V and 5 bases from J, the junction kept 6 bases outside the gene matches. The CDR3 runs 15 residues. CDR3 coding DNA: TGTGCCAGCTCACCACCATCAGCGGGAGCTGACGAGCAGTACTTC. Protein sequence: CASSPPSAGADEQYF.

CDR3: CASSRTGGTEAFF. DNA for the CDR3: TGTGCCAGCAGCCGTACCGGGGGCACTGAAGCTTTCTTT. The gene calls are TRBV5-6 and TRBJ1-1; tentative D call: TRBD1 (5 bases). The length of the CDR3 is 13 residues. Per the germline V gene, CDR1 is SGHDT and CDR2 is YYEEEE. Trimming removed 4 bases from V and 4 bases from J, with 11 bases in between.

The J gene is TRBJ2-5, the V gene TRBV19, with 7 bases identical to TRBD2. After removal of 9 bases from V and 4 bases from J, the junction contained 14 bases not matched to a gene. This CDR3 comprises 15 residues. Per the germline V gene, CDR1 is LNHDA and CDR2 is SQIVND (reference sequence). The CDR3 DNA reads as TGTGCCAGCGGTACGGGCGGGGGAGTCGGAGAGACCCAGTACTTC. Its protein product is CASGTGGGVGETQYF.

V usage is TRBV12-5 and J usage is TRBJ2-7; 7 bases match TRBD1. The germline gives CDR1 LGHNT, CDR2 FRNRAP. The CDR3 sequence is 15 residues long. Germline trimming cut 1 base from V and 4 bases from J; bases unmatched to any gene: 7. CDR3 amino acids: CASGLDPGQPYEQYF. The CDR3 nucleotides read TGTGCTAGTGGTTTGGACCCGGGACAGCCTTACGAGCAGTACTTC.

The chain joins TRBV20-1 to TRBJ2-3; TRBD1 is a possible D gene (5 bases). Trimming shortened V by 5 bases and J by 7 bases, and 7 bases separated the two germline ends. The CDR3 length is 10 residues. In germline, CDR1 is DFQATT, CDR2 SNEGSKA (reference sequence). The CDR3 nucleotides read TGCAGTGCTGGGGCGTATACGCAGTATTTT. Its protein product is CSAGAYTQYF.

Details on this clone: The conserved closing phenylalanine or tryptophan is absent in this CDR3, likely reflecting a read error. The limits of the CDR3 on the DNA are not certain, so only TCRdb's listed CDR3 is given. The rearrangement uses TRBV6-8 and TRBJ1-4; the table's D call TRBD1 went unverified against the DNA. Counting both end residues, the CDR3 totals 10 amino acids. CDR1 MNHGY and CDR2 SAAAGT come from the germline V gene. The CDR3 loop reads CASPNRTGDL.

The gene calls are TRBV19 and TRBJ2-3; 11 bases are a match to TRBD2. The germline CDR1 and CDR2 sequences are LNHDA and SQIVND (reference sequence). The junction had 8 bases not matched to a gene; V was cut back by 4 bases and J by 2 bases. The CDR3 is 17 amino acids. The CDR3 coding sequence is TGTGCCAGTAGTACAAATAGCGGGAGGGCCTTCACAGATACGCAGTATTTT. This sequence encodes CASSTNSGRAFTDTQYF.

The chain combines TRBV18 with TRBJ2-7; 7 bases are a match to TRBD1. From germline, CDR1 is KGHSH and CDR2 LQKENI. This CDR3 is built from 16 residues. Losses at the gene ends were 6 bases for V and 0 bases for J; bases not matched to a gene: 11. DNA of the CDR3: TGTGCCAGCTCGCATGACAGGGTTGTCAGCTCCTACGAGCAGTACTTC. Its translation is CASSHDRVVSSYEQYF.

The V and J genes are TRBV4-2 and TRBJ2-7; maybe TRBD2 (5 bases). The CDR3 runs to 15 residues. Trimming pared 1 base from V and 4 bases from J, leaving 14 bases between. Germline V gene lookup returns CDR1 LGHNA and CDR2 YNFKEQ. The CDR3 loop reads CASSQGAAGKYEQYF. The CDR3, as DNA: TGTGCCAGCAGCCAAGGGGCGGCCGGGAAGTACGAGCAGTACTTC.

This chain joins TRBV10-3 and TRBJ2-3; 10 positions match TRBD1. This CDR3 contains 14 residues. The trim removed 7 bases at V and 9 bases at J, leaving 10 bases unmatched. Germline CDR1 and CDR2: ENHRY and SYGVKD. CDR3 nucleotide sequence: TGTGCCATCAAGGGACAGGGGAGGCAGGGGACGCAGTATTTT. Amino acids: CAIKGQGRQGTQYF.

The chain's CDR3 is CASSVVMFADSGANVLTF. The CDR3 nucleotides read TGTGCCAGCAGCGTAGTCATGTTCGCAGACTCTGGGGCCAACGTCCTGACTTTC. The chain has TRBV9 and TRBJ2-6; D ambiguous. Per the germline V gene, CDR1 is SGDLS and CDR2 is YYNGEE. The length of the CDR3 is 18 residues. Trimming took 0 bases from V and 0 from J, leaving 13 bases between them. Drawing the rest from reference TRBV9 and TRBJ2-6, the complete variable domain is DSGVTQTPKHLITATGQRVTLRCSPRSGDLSVYWYQQSLDQGLQFLIQYYNGEERAKGNILERFSAQQFPDLHSELNLSSLELGDSALYFCASSVVMFADSGANVLTFGAGSRLTVL.

The genes are TRBV7-9 and TRBJ2-3, with 12 bases aligning to TRBD2. Looked up from germline, CDR1 is SEHNR and CDR2 is FQNEAQ (reference sequence). This CDR3 has 16 amino acids. With V trimmed by 7 bases and J by 2 bases, 7 bases remained unmatched. DNA for the CDR3: TGTGCCAGCACCCGGACTAGCGGGACGCACACAGATACGCAGTATTTT. Protein: CASTRTSGTHTDTQYF.

The table lists this clone with a count of one. The DNA for the CDR3 is TGTGCCAGCAGGGCCACCCCGGGACTACCATACAATGAGCAGTTCTTC. Translation: CASRATPGLPYNEQFF. J is TRBJ2-1 and V is TRBV6-6; 7 bases are shared with TRBD2. Germline loops: CDR1 MNHNY, CDR2 SVGAGI (reference sequence). The CDR3 is 16 amino acids. The junction had 12 bases not matched to a gene; V was cut back by 6 bases and J by 4 bases.